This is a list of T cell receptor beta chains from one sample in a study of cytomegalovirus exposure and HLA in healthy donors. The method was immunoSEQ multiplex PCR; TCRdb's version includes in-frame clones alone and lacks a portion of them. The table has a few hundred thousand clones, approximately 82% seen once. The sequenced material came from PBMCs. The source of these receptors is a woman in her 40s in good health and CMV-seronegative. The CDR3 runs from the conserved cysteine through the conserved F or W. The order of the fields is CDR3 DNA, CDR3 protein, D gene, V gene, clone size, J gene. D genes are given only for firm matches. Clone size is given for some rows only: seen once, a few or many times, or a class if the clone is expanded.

DNA: TGTGCCTGGAGCAGTTCTGGAAACACCATATATTTT; CDR3: CAWSSSGNTIYF; D: -; V: TRBV30; size: once; J: TRBJ1-3
DNA: TGTGCCAGCAGCCATGGAGGGGGCTGGACAGATACGCAGTATTTT; CDR3: CASSHGGGWTDTQYF; D: -; V: TRBV4-2; size: -; J: TRBJ2-3
DNA: TGTGCCAGTAGTATAATTGGGGAGGCCAAAAACATTCAGTACTTC; CDR3: CASSIIGEAKNIQYF; D: -; V: TRBV19; size: once; J: TRBJ2-4
DNA: TGTGCCAGCAGCCGGGGGCTCACAGATACGCAGTATTTT; CDR3: CASSRGLTDTQYF; D: -; V: TRBV4-2; size: -; J: TRBJ2-3
DNA: TGTGCCAGCAGTTCGGGACAGGGGTTTGGCTACACCTTC; CDR3: CASSSGQGFGYTF; D: TRBD1; V: TRBV28; size: -; J: TRBJ1-2
DNA: TGTGCCAGCAGTGAAGGCCAGGGGGTGAGAAGCAATCAGCCCCAGCATTTT; CDR3: CASSEGQGVRSNQPQHF; D: TRBD1; V: TRBV2; size: -; J: TRBJ1-5
DNA: TGTGCTAGTGGTTTGACAGGGGCAGAGACCCAGTACTTC; CDR3: CASGLTGAETQYF; D: TRBD1; V: TRBV12-5; size: -; J: TRBJ2-5
DNA: TGTGCCAGTAGTACCCCGGACAGTGCTAGACTCAATCAGCCCCAGCATTTT; CDR3: CASSTPDSARLNQPQHF; D: -; V: TRBV19; size: few; J: TRBJ1-5
DNA: TGTGCCAGCAGCTTACCGGGACTAGCGAACGAGCAGTACTTC; CDR3: CASSLPGLANEQYF; D: TRBD2; V: TRBV7-9; size: -; J: TRBJ2-7
DNA: TGTGCCAGCAGCCCCCGGGGTAATGAAAAACTGTTTTTT; CDR3: CASSPRGNEKLFF; D: -; V: TRBV7-9; size: -; J: TRBJ1-4
DNA: TGCGCCAGCAGCCAAGATCAATGGGCGACTAATGAAAAACTGTTTTTT; CDR3: CASSQDQWATNEKLFF; D: -; V: TRBV4-1; size: -; J: TRBJ1-4
DNA: TGTGCCAGCATACGGGCCGCCCAGGGCGCTGAAGCTTTCTTT; CDR3: CASIRAAQGAEAFF; D: -; V: TRBV6-6; size: -; J: TRBJ1-1
DNA: TGTGCCAGCAGCTTCGGCAGCGAGAACACCGGGGAGCTGTTTTTT; CDR3: CASSFGSENTGELFF; D: -; V: TRBV5-4; size: many; J: TRBJ2-2
DNA: TGCGCCAGCAGCCCCCGGGACAGAGCCTACGAGCAGTACTTC; CDR3: CASSPRDRAYEQYF; D: TRBD1; V: TRBV4-1; size: -; J: TRBJ2-7
DNA: TGCGCCAGCAGCCCCTGGACAGGGGGGCAAGAAAAACTGTTTTTT; CDR3: CASSPWTGGQEKLFF; D: TRBD1; V: TRBV5-1; size: -; J: TRBJ1-4
DNA: TGTGCCAGCAGCCGAGATACTAATGAAAAGCTGTTTTTT; CDR3: CASSRDTNEKLFF; D: -; V: TRBV7-8; size: -; J: TRBJ1-4
DNA: TGTGCCAGCAGCTTCTGGGGTAGTCTAGCGGGGGATGAGCAGTTCTTC; CDR3: CASSFWGSLAGDEQFF; D: TRBD2; V: TRBV11-3; size: -; J: TRBJ2-1
DNA: TGTGCCAGCAGTGCCCGACAGGGAGCCGGGGCCAACGTCCTGACTTTC; CDR3: CASSARQGAGANVLTF; D: TRBD1; V: TRBV6-1; size: few; J: TRBJ2-6